This TCR beta chain was identified in a study of blood T cell repertoires in COVID-19. Overall study: Sites across the United States, Italy and Spain contributed samples from acute and convalescent COVID-19. PBMCs, B-cell-depleted T cells, or T cells were the source of the cDNA or gDNA that made up the material.

The CDR3 has 13 amino acids. The trim removed 6 bases at V and 8 bases at J, leaving 7 bases unmatched. Germline CDR1 and CDR2: LNHDA and SQIVND (reference sequence). In the original processing: Estimation of nucleated cell counts relied on the amplification of reference gene primers. Method: immunoSEQ multiplex PCR; TCRdb's copy keeps in-frame clones and lacks some. V, J and clone size derive from that table, while D and trimming were established from the DNA sequence. Of some 260,000 clones detected, approximately 91% appear once; the ten largest clones hold under 0.95%. The sequence was collected from a woman under 40 with acute or convalescent COVID-19. V is TRBV19 and J is TRBJ2-1; 7 bases fit TRBD2. Sequencing used peripheral blood. CDR3 coding DNA: TGTGCCAGTAGGCAGACTAGCCGTGATGAGCAGTTCTTC. Its protein product is CASRQTSRDEQFF.